The rows below give T cell receptor beta chains drawn from one sample of a study of early T cells in non-severe SARS-CoV-2 infection. A single record per CDR3 protein comes from TCRdb applying MiXCR to the 5' RACE reads. The sample includes about 100,000 distinct CDR3 sequences, about 13% of them seen just once. The sample taken for sequencing was whole blood. The receptors originated from an adult who was a healthcare worker with PCR-confirmed SARS-CoV-2 infection or an uninfected control (not recorded which). Both conserved end residues are part of each CDR3. The order of the fields is V gene, D gene, clone size, J gene, CDR3 DNA, CDR3 protein. D genes are given only for firm matches. For some rows the clone size is stated as once, few or many, or as a class when expanded; others skip it.

v_call: TRBV4-1
d_call: TRBD2
clone_size: many
j_call: TRBJ2-2
cdr3_nt: TGCGCCAGCAGCCGGTCCGGGACTACCAGCACCGGGGAGCTGTTTTTT
cdr3_aa: CASSRSGTTSTGELFF

v_call: TRBV6-2/TRBV6-3
d_call: -
clone_size: -
j_call: TRBJ2-1
cdr3_nt: TGTGCCAGCAGTGCCGGGACAAGCTACAATGAGCAGTTCTTC
cdr3_aa: CASSAGTSYNEQFF

v_call: TRBV20-1
d_call: TRBD2
clone_size: many
j_call: TRBJ2-3
cdr3_nt: TGCAGTGCTAGTGGCTCTAGCGGGGGGGATACTAGCACAGATACGCAGTATTTT
cdr3_aa: CSASGSSGGDTSTDTQYF

v_call: TRBV29-1
d_call: -
clone_size: -
j_call: TRBJ1-1
cdr3_nt: TGCAGCTGCGGGCTGATGAACACTGAAGCTTTCTTT
cdr3_aa: CSCGLMNTEAFF

v_call: TRBV7-2
d_call: -
clone_size: -
j_call: TRBJ2-3
cdr3_nt: TGTGCCAGCAGCCCGGACTATCTAAGCACAGATACGCAGTATTTT
cdr3_aa: CASSPDYLSTDTQYF

v_call: TRBV6-5
d_call: TRBD1
clone_size: many
j_call: TRBJ2-7
cdr3_nt: TGTGCCAGCAGCCAAGGGGGGACAGGGGGATACTCCTACGAGCAGTACTTC
cdr3_aa: CASSQGGTGGYSYEQYF

v_call: TRBV5-1
d_call: -
clone_size: -
j_call: TRBJ1-6
cdr3_nt: TGCGCCAGCAGCTTGGGTTATAATAAGGACTCACCCCTCCACTTT
cdr3_aa: CASSLGYNKDSPLHF

v_call: TRBV20-1
d_call: -
clone_size: few
j_call: TRBJ2-1
cdr3_nt: TGCAGTGCTCCCGATTGGGGGCAGGGTGAGCAGTTCTTC
cdr3_aa: CSAPDWGQGEQFF

v_call: TRBV7-2
d_call: -
clone_size: many
j_call: TRBJ2-1
cdr3_nt: TGTGCCAGCGGTGGTCGCTCCTACAATGAGCAGTTCTTC
cdr3_aa: CASGGRSYNEQFF

v_call: TRBV28
d_call: -
clone_size: -
j_call: TRBJ1-5
cdr3_nt: TGTGCCAGCAGTGCCGAGGGGAACAATCAGCCCCAGCATTTT
cdr3_aa: CASSAEGNNQPQHF

v_call: TRBV12-2
d_call: -
clone_size: -
j_call: TRBJ2-7
cdr3_nt: TGTGCAAGTCGCTTAGCCCCCACTAGCGGGGGGCCAACCTCCTACGAGCAGTACTTC
cdr3_aa: CASRLAPTSGGPTSYEQYF

v_call: TRBV7-8
d_call: -
clone_size: -
j_call: TRBJ2-3
cdr3_nt: TGTGCCAGCAGCCCCCTGGACCCCGCAGATACGCAGTATTTT
cdr3_aa: CASSPLDPADTQYF

v_call: TRBV15
d_call: -
clone_size: many
j_call: TRBJ2-5
cdr3_nt: TGTGCCACCAGCAGAGATCTGTCTGGGCAAGAGACCCAGTACTTC
cdr3_aa: CATSRDLSGQETQYF

v_call: TRBV7-9
d_call: -
clone_size: many
j_call: TRBJ1-6
cdr3_nt: TGTGCCAGCAGCTTAGACCGAGATTCACCCCTCCACTTT
cdr3_aa: CASSLDRDSPLHF

v_call: TRBV11-2
d_call: -
clone_size: -
j_call: TRBJ2-7
cdr3_nt: TGTGCCAGCAGCTTAGGCTTGGCCAGAAGCGAGCAGTACTTC
cdr3_aa: CASSLGLARSEQYF

v_call: TRBV6-5
d_call: -
clone_size: -
j_call: TRBJ1-2
cdr3_nt: TGTGCCAGCAGTTACGGGCGCTCCGACTATGGCTACACCTTC
cdr3_aa: CASSYGRSDYGYTF

v_call: TRBV12-3/TRBV12-4
d_call: TRBD1
clone_size: few
j_call: TRBJ1-5
cdr3_nt: TGTGCCAGCACCGCGGACAGGGGCAATCAGCCCCAGCATTTT
cdr3_aa: CASTADRGNQPQHF

v_call: TRBV29-1
d_call: -
clone_size: once
j_call: TRBJ2-7
cdr3_nt: TGCAGCGTAACGCGGGACAGATCCGGGGAGCAGTACTTC
cdr3_aa: CSVTRDRSGEQYF

v_call: TRBV5-1
d_call: TRBD1
clone_size: many
j_call: TRBJ1-5
cdr3_nt: TGCGCCAGCAGCGCATCAGGGGGAAATCAGCCCCAGCATTTT
cdr3_aa: CASSASGGNQPQHF

v_call: TRBV7-9
d_call: -
clone_size: many
j_call: TRBJ1-1
cdr3_nt: TGTGCCAGCAGCTCCCAAGTGTACTTGAACACTGAAGCTTTCTTT
cdr3_aa: CASSSQVYLNTEAFF

v_call: TRBV3-1
d_call: -
clone_size: few
j_call: TRBJ2-7
cdr3_nt: TGTGCCAGCAGCGTGAGTGGGGGAGCTTCCGAGCAGTACTTC
cdr3_aa: CASSVSGGASEQYF

v_call: TRBV28
d_call: -
clone_size: -
j_call: TRBJ2-7
cdr3_nt: TGTGCCAGCAGTTTATGGATGCAGGGGTCCTACGAGCAGTACTTC
cdr3_aa: CASSLWMQGSYEQYF

v_call: TRBV6-2/TRBV6-3
d_call: -
clone_size: many
j_call: TRBJ1-1
cdr3_nt: TGTGCCAGCAGTTACTTGGGGGAAGCTTTCTTT
cdr3_aa: CASSYLGEAFF

v_call: TRBV19
d_call: -
clone_size: many
j_call: TRBJ1-5
cdr3_nt: TGTGCCAGTAGTATAGACCGCAATCCACCCCAGCATTTT
cdr3_aa: CASSIDRNPPQHF

v_call: TRBV12-3/TRBV12-4
d_call: TRBD2
clone_size: -
j_call: TRBJ2-7
cdr3_nt: TGTGCCAGCAGTCTCCGACTAGCGGGGCGCTACGAGCAGTACTTC
cdr3_aa: CASSLRLAGRYEQYF

v_call: TRBV10-3
d_call: -
clone_size: few
j_call: TRBJ2-1
cdr3_nt: TGTGCCATCAGTGAGGAGGACTACCCACCCTACAATGAGCAGTTCTTC
cdr3_aa: CAISEEDYPPYNEQFF

v_call: TRBV5-4
d_call: -
clone_size: many
j_call: TRBJ1-2
cdr3_nt: TGTGCCAGCAGCTTGATCGCAGGGGACTATGGCTACACCTTC
cdr3_aa: CASSLIAGDYGYTF

v_call: TRBV6-6
d_call: -
clone_size: many
j_call: TRBJ2-7
cdr3_nt: TGTGCCAGCAGTCGGGGGGCCTCCTACGAGCAGTACTTC
cdr3_aa: CASSRGASYEQYF

v_call: TRBV6-6
d_call: -
clone_size: many
j_call: TRBJ1-5
cdr3_nt: TGTGCCAGCACCGCGGACGGTGGACAATATCAGCCCCAGCATTTT
cdr3_aa: CASTADGGQYQPQHF

v_call: TRBV18
d_call: -
clone_size: -
j_call: TRBJ1-3
cdr3_nt: TGTGCCAGCTCACGGGGCTACTCTGGAAACACCATATATTTT
cdr3_aa: CASSRGYSGNTIYF

v_call: TRBV7-2
d_call: TRBD2
clone_size: few
j_call: TRBJ2-3
cdr3_nt: TGTGCCAGCAGCCAAGGGTGGGGGACTACCTCCACAGATACGCAGTATTTT
cdr3_aa: CASSQGWGTTSTDTQYF

v_call: TRBV7-8
d_call: TRBD2
clone_size: few
j_call: TRBJ2-7
cdr3_nt: TGTGCCAGCAGCTCGACTAGCGGGGATAACGAGCAGTACTTC
cdr3_aa: CASSSTSGDNEQYF

v_call: TRBV12-3/TRBV12-4
d_call: TRBD1
clone_size: -
j_call: TRBJ2-2
cdr3_nt: TGTGCCAGCAGCCCCCGGACAGGGTTGGTCACCGGGGAGCTGTTTTTT
cdr3_aa: CASSPRTGLVTGELFF

v_call: TRBV5-5
d_call: TRBD1
clone_size: many
j_call: TRBJ2-2
cdr3_nt: TGTGCCAGCAGCTTGTGGGACAGCACCGGGGAGCTGTTTTTT
cdr3_aa: CASSLWDSTGELFF

v_call: TRBV20-1
d_call: TRBD2
clone_size: many
j_call: TRBJ2-5
cdr3_nt: TGCAGTGCCCAGCCACTAGCGGGGGGGTCGCAAGAGACCCAGTACTTC
cdr3_aa: CSAQPLAGGSQETQYF

v_call: TRBV7-2
d_call: -
clone_size: -
j_call: TRBJ2-1
cdr3_nt: TGTGCCAGCAGCCCCCGGGATTACAATGAGCAGTTCTTC
cdr3_aa: CASSPRDYNEQFF

v_call: TRBV5-6
d_call: -
clone_size: -
j_call: TRBJ1-1
cdr3_nt: TGTGCCAGCAGCTTCCGGGAGTACACTGAAGCTTTCTTT
cdr3_aa: CASSFREYTEAFF

v_call: TRBV7-2
d_call: -
clone_size: -
j_call: TRBJ2-3
cdr3_nt: TGTGCCAGCAGCTTGCAGGGCATCTCCACAGATACGCAGTATTTT
cdr3_aa: CASSLQGISTDTQYF

v_call: TRBV5-1
d_call: TRBD1
clone_size: many
j_call: TRBJ1-1
cdr3_nt: TGCGCCAGCAGCCTGGGACAGGGGTACACTGAAGCTTTCTTT
cdr3_aa: CASSLGQGYTEAFF

v_call: TRBV12-3/TRBV12-4
d_call: -
clone_size: few
j_call: TRBJ1-5
cdr3_nt: TGTGCCAGCAGTTTCTCCAGGGGAGGGCAGCCCCAGCATTTT
cdr3_aa: CASSFSRGGQPQHF

v_call: TRBV10-3
d_call: -
clone_size: many
j_call: TRBJ1-1
cdr3_nt: TGTGCCATCAGTAGCTCCGGGACCCAGACTGAAGCTTTCTTT
cdr3_aa: CAISSSGTQTEAFF

v_call: TRBV11-2
d_call: TRBD2
clone_size: many
j_call: TRBJ2-3
cdr3_nt: TGTGCCAGCAGCGCCCCTAGCGGATTCACAGATACGCAGTATTTT
cdr3_aa: CASSAPSGFTDTQYF

v_call: TRBV28
d_call: -
clone_size: -
j_call: TRBJ1-1
cdr3_nt: TGTGCCAGCAGTTTTTCAAACCGGGGCACTGAAGCTTTCTTT
cdr3_aa: CASSFSNRGTEAFF

v_call: TRBV6-5
d_call: -
clone_size: many
j_call: TRBJ1-2
cdr3_nt: TGTGCCAGCAGTTACCAGGCGGGGGCTAACTATGGCTACACCTTC
cdr3_aa: CASSYQAGANYGYTF

v_call: TRBV2
d_call: -
clone_size: many
j_call: TRBJ2-7
cdr3_nt: TGTGCCAGCAGTGGGGCGGGGACAAATTTTGAGGAGCAGTACTTC
cdr3_aa: CASSGAGTNFEEQYF

v_call: TRBV10-2
d_call: TRBD1
clone_size: -
j_call: TRBJ2-1
cdr3_nt: TGCGCCAGCGGACAGGGAGCTGTCAATGAGCAGTTCTTC
cdr3_aa: CASGQGAVNEQFF

v_call: TRBV19
d_call: TRBD1
clone_size: few
j_call: TRBJ1-2
cdr3_nt: TGTGCCACCAAACGACAAGGGACAGGAACGAAAGATGGCTACACCTTC
cdr3_aa: CATKRQGTGTKDGYTF

v_call: TRBV6-6
d_call: -
clone_size: few
j_call: TRBJ1-5
cdr3_nt: TGTGCCAGCAGGCAGGGCTACCCTCAGCCCCAGCATTTT
cdr3_aa: CASRQGYPQPQHF

v_call: TRBV6-5
d_call: TRBD1
clone_size: many
j_call: TRBJ2-3
cdr3_nt: TGTGCCAGCAGTCGGGACAGCCCTAGCACAGATACGCAGTATTTT
cdr3_aa: CASSRDSPSTDTQYF

v_call: TRBV20-1
d_call: TRBD1
clone_size: few
j_call: TRBJ1-6
cdr3_nt: TGCAGTGCTAGGGGGACAGGGCGAATTGGTTCACCCCTCCACTTT
cdr3_aa: CSARGTGRIGSPLHF

v_call: TRBV10-3
d_call: TRBD1
clone_size: -
j_call: TRBJ2-5
cdr3_nt: TGTGCCATCAGCCTGACAGGGAAGGAGACCCAGTACTTC
cdr3_aa: CAISLTGKETQYF

v_call: TRBV9
d_call: -
clone_size: few
j_call: TRBJ2-2
cdr3_nt: TGTGCCAGCAGCGAGGGAGGAGGCACCGGGGAGCTGTTTTTT
cdr3_aa: CASSEGGGTGELFF

v_call: TRBV20-1
d_call: -
clone_size: many
j_call: TRBJ1-5
cdr3_nt: TGCAGTGCTAAGATTTGGGGGGGCGAGAGCAATCAGCCCCAGCATTTT
cdr3_aa: CSAKIWGGESNQPQHF

v_call: TRBV6-1
d_call: -
clone_size: -
j_call: TRBJ1-2
cdr3_nt: TGTGCCAGCAAAAGAGACGAGACTAACTATGGCTACACCTTC
cdr3_aa: CASKRDETNYGYTF

v_call: TRBV29-1
d_call: -
clone_size: -
j_call: TRBJ1-3
cdr3_nt: TGCAGCGTTCGTTTCTCTGGAAACACCATATATTTT
cdr3_aa: CSVRFSGNTIYF